The 26 T cell receptor beta chains below all came from one sample that was sequenced in a study of T cells in localized non-small cell lung cancer. This table comes from immunoSEQ multiplex PCR, and its TCRdb copy is limited to in-frame clones, with some not included. The sample shows approximately 3,300 clones, less than 20% of them seen only once. The source was lung tumor tissue, collected before any cancer treatment. These receptors were obtained from a woman aged 35 to 70 with stage III squamous cell lung carcinoma.

V is TRBV19 and J is TRBJ2-3; 8 bases agree with TRBD1. V lost 9 bases to trimming and J lost 1 base; unmatched junction nucleotides: 6. The CDR3 length is 14 residues. Germline CDR1 and CDR2: LNHDA and SQIVND (reference sequence). DNA for the CDR3: TGTGCCAGCTGGACAGGGCAGGGCACAGATACGCAGTATTTT. This translates into CASWTGQGTDTQYF.

The V call is TRBV18, the J call TRBJ1-5; TRBD1 matches 11 bases. Germline V gene lookup returns CDR1 KGHSH and CDR2 LQKENI. With V trimmed by 6 bases and J by 4 bases, 8 bases remained unmatched. This CDR3 spans 16 amino acids. The CDR3 is CASSPGQGAPNQPQHF. For the CDR3, the DNA is TGTGCCAGCTCCCCCGGACAGGGGGCCCCTAATCAGCCCCAGCATTTT.

This clone was observed at least ten times. This chain links TRBV11-3 with TRBJ2-7; 8 nucleotides match TRBD2. Looked up from germline, CDR1 is SGHNT and CDR2 is YENEEA. The V and J ends lost 5 bases and 0 bases, in that order; junction bases with no gene match: 3. The CDR3 totals 14 residues. CDR3 region: CASSVSGNSYEQYF. As DNA, the CDR3 is TGTGCCAGCAGCGTTAGCGGGAACTCCTACGAGCAGTACTTC.

J is TRBJ2-5 and V is TRBV29-1; either TRBD1 or TRBD2 may fit D (7 bases each). The CDR3 has 14 residues. Germline CDR1 is SQVTM and CDR2 is ANQGSEA. Trimming took off 4 bases at V and 5 bases at J, with 17 bases between the two ends. CDR3 sequence: CSVAQGGERETQYF. The CDR3 nucleotides read TGCAGCGTTGCCCAGGGGGGGGAAAGGGAGACCCAGTACTTC. The variable domain in full, completed from reference TRBV29-1 and TRBJ2-5, reads SAVISQKPSRDICQRGTSLTIQCQVDSQVTMMFWYRQQPGQSLTLIATANQGSEATYESGFVIDKFPISRPNLTFSTLTVSNMSPEDSSIYLCSVAQGGERETQYFGPGTRLLVL.

This clone came up a few times. The chain links TRBV11-3 to TRBJ2-4; the match to TRBD2 covers 14 bases. Germline loops: CDR1 SGHNT, CDR2 YENEEA. V lost 5 bases and J lost 1; bases outside the gene matches: 10. CDR3 length: 19 amino acids. CDR3 nucleotide sequence: TGTGCCAGCAGCCCTGTCGGACTAGCGGGAGGTGTGGCCAAAAACATTCAGTACTTC. Protein product: CASSPVGLAGGVAKNIQYF.

This clone appeared a few times. V and J are TRBV2 and TRBJ1-5; D perhaps matches TRBD1 (6 bases). Germline lookup yields CDR1 SNHLY and CDR2 FYNNEI. CDR3 size: 15 residues. The V end was cut by 6 bases, the J end by 2 bases, with 14 bases between. The CDR3 coding sequence is TGTGCCAGCAGCTCGCAAGGGGGGGGCAATCAGCCCCAGCATTTT. It specifies CASSSQGGGNQPQHF.

The chain combines TRBV19 with TRBJ2-3; D gene unclear. Germline CDR1 is LNHDA and CDR2 is SQIVND (reference sequence). The CDR3 covers 11 residues. Trimming removed 4 bases from V and 4 bases from J, with 3 bases in between. This chain's CDR3 is CASSRSDTQYF. CDR3 nucleotides: TGTGCCAGTAGTAGATCAGATACGCAGTATTTT.

This clone turned up a few times. CDR3 sequence (DNA): TGTGCCAGCAGGTCGACAGGGGGCTCAGAGACCCAGTACTTC. Its translation is CASRSTGGSETQYF. The chain recombines TRBV28 with TRBJ2-5; 10 bases are a match to TRBD1. The germline gives CDR1 MDHEN, CDR2 SYDVKM. The trim removed 6 bases at V and 4 bases at J, leaving 5 bases unmatched. CDR3 length: 14 residues.

This clone has more than one count but fewer than ten. The chain is built from TRBV6-8 and TRBJ2-3; D gene unclear. There are 14 residues in the CDR3. V lost 5 bases, J lost 3 bases, and 12 bases lay in between. In germline, CDR1 is MNHGY, CDR2 SAAAGT. CDR3 DNA sequence: TGTGCCAGCAGTGACCATGGTCCGACAGATACGCAGTATTTT. Translated, it gives CASSDHGPTDTQYF.

This clone showed up just a few times. The chain is built from TRBV9 and TRBJ1-5, with D unresolved. The CDR3 spans 15 residues. The V end lost 4 bases, the J end lost 4 bases, and 15 bases lay between the germline ends. Germline loops: CDR1 SGDLS, CDR2 YYNGEE. In DNA, the CDR3 is TGTGCCAGCAGCTTAGGTAGAGCCTTTAATCAGCCCCAGCATTTT. Amino acids: CASSLGRAFNQPQHF.

The table lists this clone with a count of one. The V and J genes are TRBV15 and TRBJ1-5; 8 nucleotides align to TRBD1. Germline V CDR1 and CDR2: LNHNV, YYDKDF (reference sequence). The CDR3 consists of 17 residues. With V trimmed by 0 bases and J by 2 bases, 6 bases remained unmatched. The CDR3 nucleotides read TGTGCCACCAGCAGAGAAGTCGGACAGGGAGGCAATCAGCCCCAGCATTTT. Its protein is CATSREVGQGGNQPQHF.

The J gene is TRBJ2-2, the V gene TRBV29-1; TRBD2 is a possible D gene (5 bases). Germline loops: CDR1 SQVTM, CDR2 ANQGSEA. With 6 bases removed from V and 4 bases from J, the gap between germline ends came to 15 bases. CDR3 length equals 14 residues. CDR3: CSVPREQTTGELFF. The DNA of the CDR3 is TGCAGCGTCCCCCGGGAACAGACCACCGGGGAGCTGTTTTTT.

This clone was seen a few times. This chain uses TRBV6-8 with TRBJ2-3, with 7 bases aligning to TRBD2. The V gene end was trimmed by 0 bases and the J gene end by 7 bases; junction bases not matched to a gene: 10. Per germline, CDR1 MNHGY and CDR2 SAAAGT. The CDR3 runs 16 residues. The CDR3, as DNA: TGTGCCAGCAGTTACTCGACTAGCCCACCCCCAAATACGCAGTATTTT. It specifies CASSYSTSPPPNTQYF.

The CDR3 DNA is TGTGCCAGTAGTGCACAGGGGGCTTTCTCCTACAATGAGCAGTTCTTC. Encoded protein: CASSAQGAFSYNEQFF. The chain links TRBV19 to TRBJ2-1, with 9 nucleotides matching TRBD1. With 5 bases clipped from V and 0 bases from J, the junction kept 5 bases outside the gene matches. The CDR3 has 16 amino acids. Germline V gene data show CDR1 as LNHDA and CDR2 as SQIVND (reference sequence).

This clone is labeled as large. The rearrangement joins TRBV30 to TRBJ1-5; 7 nucleotides align to TRBD1. The CDR3 has 12 amino acids. Germline CDR1 and CDR2: GTSNPN and SVGIG (reference sequence). V was clipped by 4 bases and J by 7 bases; unmatched bases: 4. DNA of the CDR3: TGTGCCTGGAACCAGGGGGGGCAGCCCCAGCATTTT. It yields the protein CAWNQGGQPQHF.

This clone was counted only a few times. V gene TRBV9 combines with J gene TRBJ1-2; TRBD1 aligns across 7 bases. This CDR3 contains 12 residues. V dropped 5 bases and J dropped 5; count of bases not matched to a gene: 3. Germline CDR1 SGDLS, CDR2 YYNGEE. The CDR3, as DNA: TGTGCCAGCAGGAAACAGGGGTATGGCTACACCTTC. Its translation is CASRKQGYGYTF.

The sample holds a few counts of this clone. The rearrangement links TRBV11-3 to TRBJ2-7, with 12 bases aligning to TRBD1. V lost 5 bases and J lost 3; bases outside the gene matches: 5. This CDR3 has 15 residues. Germline CDR1 is SGHNT and CDR2 is YENEEA. DNA for the CDR3: TGTGCCAGCAGCCGGGGACAGGGGGCAGTCTACGAGCAGTACTTC. Translated, it gives CASSRGQGAVYEQYF.

This clone was recorded a few times. The gene calls are TRBV11-3 and TRBJ1-4, with 9 positions matching TRBD1. The CDR3 has 14 amino acids. V trimming: 6 bases; J trimming: 8 bases; junction bases outside the gene matches: 7. Germline V gene sequence: CDR1 SGHNT, CDR2 YENEEA. The CDR3 coding sequence is TGTGCCAGCAGTCCCGGGACAGGGCGAGAAAAACTGTTTTTT. Residues: CASSPGTGREKLFF.

This clone was counted only a few times. The J gene is TRBJ2-3, the V gene TRBV25-1; possibly TRBD1 or TRBD2 for D (6 bases each). This CDR3 has 13 residues. Germline V CDR1 and CDR2: MGHDK, SYGVNS. V lost 6 bases and J lost 8, with 15 bases in between. The CDR3 DNA is TGTGCCAGCAGCCGGGACGGAGGGGGTACGCAGTATTTT. Its protein is CASSRDGGGTQYF.

The chain recombines TRBV30 with TRBJ2-5; a possible D gene is TRBD2 (6 bases). The V and J ends lost 1 base and 4 bases respectively, with 13 bases between them. This CDR3 region has 14 residues. Germline assignment: CDR1 GTSNPN and CDR2 SVGIG (reference sequence). CDR3 in amino acids: CAWSGGTGIETQYF. The CDR3 nucleotides read TGTGCCTGGAGTGGCGGGACGGGAATAGAGACCCAGTACTTC.

This clone has more than one count but fewer than ten. This chain joins TRBV28 and TRBJ2-2, with no clear D. V shed 5 bases and J shed 4 bases, with 5 bases lying between them. The CDR3 spans 12 residues. Germline lookup yields CDR1 MDHEN and CDR2 SYDVKM. The CDR3 DNA reads TGTGCCAGCAGTACAGCCACCGGGGAGCTGTTTTTT. Encoded protein: CASSTATGELFF. Complete variable domain (other parts from reference TRBV28 and TRBJ2-2): DVKVTQSSRYLVKRTGEKVFLECVQDMDHENMFWYRQDPGLGLRLIYFSYDVKMKEKGDIPEGYSVSREKKERFSLILESASTNQTSMYLCASSTATGELFFGEGSRLTVL.

The V call is TRBV5-1, the J call TRBJ2-7; the D gene is possibly TRBD2 (5 bases). Per germline, CDR1 SGHRS and CDR2 YFSETQ. This CDR3 has 14 amino acids. V lost 6 bases and J lost 4, with 17 bases in between. The CDR3 here is CASTPLPGIYEQYF. In DNA, the CDR3 is TGCGCCAGCACTCCTCTCCCCGGGATTTACGAGCAGTACTTC.

This sequence joins TRBV29-1 and TRBJ2-3; D is uncertain. The CDR3 extends over 13 amino acids. The V gene lost 2 bases and the J gene lost 4 bases, with 10 bases spanning the gap. CDR1 SQVTM and CDR2 ANQGSEA come from the germline V gene. The CDR3: CSVESMGPDTQYF. The CDR3 DNA reads as TGCAGCGTTGAAAGTATGGGTCCAGATACGCAGTATTTT.

This clone was recorded a few times. The chain is built from TRBV30 and TRBJ2-7; 7 nucleotides agree with TRBD1. The CDR3 contains 13 residues. The germline gives CDR1 GTSNPN, CDR2 SVGIG (reference sequence). V shed 2 bases and J 3 bases; nucleotides not matched to a gene: 4. In DNA, the CDR3 is TGTGCCTGGAGTTGGGACAGTGGCTACGAGCAGTACTTC. Its protein product is CAWSWDSGYEQYF.

V usage is TRBV11-3 and J usage is TRBJ2-5; D not resolved. With 5 bases removed from V and 5 bases from J, the gap between germline ends came to 18 bases. The CDR3 spans 15 residues. Looked up from germline, CDR1 is SGHNT and CDR2 is YENEEA. Written as DNA, the CDR3 is TGTGCCAGCAGCCCACAAGGGTGGAAGGAGGAGACCCAGTACTTC. Amino acid sequence: CASSPQGWKEETQYF.

In its sample, this clone was seen a few times. Mismatch with germline at one junction end may stem from a read error. J is TRBJ2-7 and V is TRBV6-8; D uncertain. Germline V gene lookup returns CDR1 MNHGY and CDR2 SAAAGT. This CDR3 comprises 13 residues. The CDR3 loop reads CAISGQLGPEQYF. The CDR3 nucleotides are TGTGCCATCAGTGGCCAGCTTGGGCCCGAGCAGTACTTC.